The 31 T cell receptor beta chains reported below all come from one sample, sequenced in a study of T cells in Graves' hyperthyroidism and ophthalmopathy. Amplification of TCR beta CDR3 regions used RNA as the template. An initial round of RT-PCR targeting the TCR CDR3 relied on the HTBI primer set. TCRdb reanalysed the multiplex PCR reads using MiXCR and keeps one entry per CDR3 protein. The data show 500,000 to 650,000 distinct CDR3 sequences, with 15% to 20% seen just once and about half held by the top ten. The sequencing sample was made of blood. The source is a man in his forties with Graves' ophthalmopathy.

V gene TRBV6-1 combines with J gene TRBJ1-5; 11 nucleotides line up with TRBD1. There are 15 residues in the CDR3. Germline CDR1 reads MNHNS; CDR2 reads SASEGT. Trimming took 5 bases from V and 6 from J; bases not matched to a gene: 6. CDR3 sequence: CASSLGQGGTQPQHF. As DNA, the CDR3 is TGTGCCAGCAGTCTGGGACAGGGGGGTACTCAGCCCCAGCATTTT.

This chain's CDR3 is CASSLAASGGANEQFF. As DNA, the CDR3 is TGTGCCAGCAGCTTAGCGGCTAGCGGGGGGGCTAATGAGCAGTTCTTC. The rearrangement links TRBV11-2 to TRBJ2-1; TRBD2 matches 12 bases. Per germline, CDR1 SGHAT and CDR2 FQNNGV. V lost 1 base, J lost 7 bases, and 5 bases stayed unmatched. The length of the CDR3 is 16 residues.

Notes on this clonotype: Being one base from a much bigger clone, this may be a read error. The chain couples TRBV28 to TRBJ1-1, with D tentatively TRBD1 (5 bases). Germline lookup yields CDR1 MDHEN and CDR2 SYDVKM. V lost 8 bases to trimming and J lost 4 bases, with 11 bases between them. The CDR3 is made up of 12 amino acids. CDR3 in DNA: TGTGCCAGCGCGGGACCAGGCACTGAAGCTTTCTTT. Its translation is CASAGPGTEAFF.

This rearrangement joins TRBV29-1 to TRBJ1-1; TRBD1 matches at 8 bases. V lost 7 bases, J lost 6 bases, and 10 bases stayed unmatched. The CDR3 has 13 amino acids. Looked up from germline, CDR1 is SQVTM and CDR2 is ANQGSEA. This chain's CDR3 is CSATGDGGSEAFF. The DNA of the CDR3 is TGCAGCGCGACAGGGGATGGTGGCTCTGAAGCTTTCTTT.

This clonotype was observed a handful of times. The rearrangement links TRBV15 to TRBJ2-7; 9 bases match TRBD1. Germline trimming cut 0 bases from V and 0 bases from J; bases unmatched to any gene: 0. The CDR3 runs 15 residues. CDR1 is LNHNV, CDR2 YYDKDF, per germline (reference sequence). This CDR3 is CATSREDRGSYEQYF. The CDR3 nucleotides are TGTGCCACCAGCAGAGAGGACAGGGGCTCCTACGAGCAGTACTTC.

Ten or more counts support this clonotype. The chain uses TRBV2 and TRBJ2-5; possibly TRBD1 for D (7 bases). There are 16 residues in the CDR3. The V end was cut by 3 bases, the J end by 2 bases, with 16 bases between. The germline V gene has CDR1 SNHLY and CDR2 FYNNEI. The CDR3 bases are TGTGCCAGCAGTGACCGGAGGGACAGCACACAAGAGACCCAGTACTTC. It encodes CASSDRRDSTQETQYF.

This clonotype was detected ten times or more. This sequence joins TRBV3-1 and TRBJ2-7, with D unclear. Germline CDR1 is LGHDT and CDR2 is YNNKEL (reference sequence). This CDR3 contains 12 residues. The ends were cut back, 2 bases at V and 0 bases at J, with 2 bases in the middle. The CDR3 DNA is TGTGCCAGCAGCCAAACCTCCTACGAGCAGTACTTC. Translated: CASSQTSYEQYF.

The chain couples TRBV6-1 to TRBJ1-1, with D possibly TRBD1 on 6 matching bases. The CDR3 has 13 residues. Germline V CDR1 and CDR2: MNHNS, SASEGT. V lost 7 bases, J lost 5 bases, and 14 bases lay in between. The CDR3 region is CASNTGWGTEAFF. In DNA, the CDR3 is TGTGCCAGCAATACAGGGTGGGGGACTGAAGCTTTCTTT.

DNA of the CDR3: TGTGCCAGCAGCCAAGGGGGGGGGCCTGGAGAGACCCAGTACTTC. Amino acids: CASSQGGGPGETQYF. This chain connects TRBV3-1 to TRBJ2-5; TRBD2 is a possible D gene (7 bases). V lost 1 base, J lost 4 bases, and 13 bases lay in between. The CDR3 is 15 residues long. The V gene's germline CDR1 is LGHDT and CDR2 YNNKEL (reference sequence).

This clonotype was counted a few times. The chain combines TRBV28 with TRBJ1-5; D not resolved. Trimming removed 6 bases at V and 9 bases at J, with 15 bases between. This CDR3 is built from 13 residues. Germline assignment: CDR1 MDHEN and CDR2 SYDVKM. CDR3 sequence (DNA): TGTGCCAGCAGCCTAGAATCGCGTAGGCCCCAGCATTTT. Residues: CASSLESRRPQHF.

A few counts support this clonotype. The chain recombines TRBV9 with TRBJ1-2; D gene ambiguous. Trimming took 3 bases from V and 5 from J, leaving 17 bases between them. In germline, CDR1 is SGDLS, CDR2 YYNGEE. The CDR3 totals 15 residues. CDR3 sequence: CASSAETWGEYGYTF. The CDR3 nucleotides are TGTGCCAGCAGCGCCGAGACATGGGGAGAGTATGGCTACACCTTC.

This clonotype showed up just a few times. This rearrangement joins TRBV10-3 to TRBJ2-5; no definite D call. V lost 1 base and J 2 bases, leaving 8 bases between the germline ends. This CDR3 is 14 amino acids long. Germline values: CDR1 ENHRY, CDR2 SYGVKD. The CDR3 is CAISEWGEQETQYF. The DNA for the CDR3 is TGTGCCATCAGTGAGTGGGGTGAACAAGAGACCCAGTACTTC.

This clonotype was observed at least ten times. This chain connects TRBV28 to TRBJ2-1, with D hard to call. This CDR3 is 16 amino acids long. In germline, CDR1 is MDHEN, CDR2 SYDVKM. V was clipped by 6 bases and J by 6 bases, with 21 bases between them. The CDR3 region is CASSRHGQPPGNEQFF. The CDR3 region has the DNA TGTGCCAGCAGCCGACACGGGCAGCCGCCGGGCAATGAGCAGTTCTTC.

This clonotype was observed many times. The chain employs TRBV7-8 and TRBJ2-2; TRBD2 matches 10 bases. Germline V lookup: CDR1 SGHVS, CDR2 FQNEAQ. There are 16 residues in the CDR3. The J segment lost 4 bases and the V segment lost 5 bases, leaving 7 bases of the junction unmatched. The CDR3 DNA is TGTGCCAGCAGCGGAGGGACTAGCGTATCCACCGGGGAGCTGTTTTTT. It is translated as CASSGGTSVSTGELFF. The full variable domain, in which reference TRBV7-8 and TRBJ2-2 provide the parts outside the CDR3, is GAGVSQSPRYKVAKRGQDVALRCDPISGHVSLFWYQQALGQGPEFLTYFQNEAQLDKSGLPSDRFFAERPEGSVSTLKIQRTQQEDSAVYLCASSGGTSVSTGELFFGEGSRLTVL.

On this clonotype itself: One end of the junction does not line up with germline, which may come from a read error. The chain joins TRBV27 to TRBJ2-1; 11 bases line up with TRBD2. Per the germline V gene, CDR1 is MNHEY and CDR2 is SMNVEV (reference sequence). CDR3 length: 15 amino acids. The CDR3 loop reads CTSSLGTSGNNEQFF. The DNA of the CDR3 is TGTACCAGCAGTCTCGGGACTAGCGGTAACAATGAGCAGTTCTTC.

This chain uses TRBV9 with TRBJ1-5; 7 bases agree with TRBD1. Germline V gene sequence: CDR1 SGDLS, CDR2 YYNGEE. Unmatched junction bases numbered 12, after V lost 2 bases and J lost 4 bases. The CDR3 has 17 amino acids. This CDR3 reads CASSVPGTAVRNQPQHF. The CDR3 nucleotides read TGTGCCAGCAGCGTGCCAGGGACAGCCGTTAGGAATCAGCCCCAGCATTTT.

Comment on this clonotype: A much more abundant neighbour one base away suggests this may be a read error. CDR3 bases: TGTGCCAGCAGTCGGACTAGAGGTAACACATATACGCAGTATTTT. This gives the protein CASSRTRGNTYTQYF. The genes are TRBV12-3 or TRBV12-4 and TRBJ2-3, with 7 bases identical to TRBD2. This CDR3 region has 15 residues.

The J gene is TRBJ2-1, the V gene TRBV27; TRBD2 matches 8 bases. CDR3 length equals 16 residues. Trimming removed 1 base from V and 6 bases from J; junction bases left unmatched: 8. Germline CDR1 and CDR2: MNHEY and SMNVEV (reference sequence). The CDR3 loop reads CASSLWPAGVGNEQFF. CDR3 in DNA: TGTGCCAGCAGTTTATGGCCAGCGGGAGTGGGCAATGAGCAGTTCTTC.

The chain combines TRBV25-1 with TRBJ2-5, with D perhaps TRBD1 (5 bases). This CDR3 contains 13 residues. Germline V lookup: CDR1 MGHDK, CDR2 SYGVNS. Trimming cost V 3 bases and J 5 bases, with 10 bases left between them. The CDR3 here is CASSDRVTETQYF. The CDR3 DNA reads as TGTGCCAGCAGTGACAGGGTCACTGAGACCCAGTACTTC.

The V call is TRBV7-2, the J call TRBJ2-7; D not certain. Between the trimmed V and J ends, which lost 4 bases and 7 bases, there was a span of 8 bases. The CDR3 totals 11 residues. Germline V gene data show CDR1 as SGHTA and CDR2 as FQGNSA. CDR3 sequence: CASSSNLEQYF. CDR3 bases: TGTGCCAGCAGCTCAAACTTGGAGCAGTACTTC.

This clonotype showed up just a few times. This chain uses TRBV6-1 with TRBJ2-3; the match to TRBD2 covers 7 bases. Trimming at V came to 6 bases and at J to 2 bases, leaving 14 bases not matched to a gene. Germline V lookup: CDR1 MNHNS, CDR2 SASEGT. This CDR3 is 17 amino acids long. The CDR3 DNA follows: TGTGCCAGCAGGGAGAAAGCGGGGCCCACACTCACAGATACGCAGTATTTT. Encoded protein: CASREKAGPTLTDTQYF.

The CDR3 coding sequence is TGCGCCAGCAGCCAAGATTGGGACCCGACCCACCAGCCCCAGCATTTT. Translated, it gives CASSQDWDPTHQPQHF. J is TRBJ1-5 and V is TRBV4-3, with a possible D match to TRBD1 (5 bases). The CDR3 has 16 residues. V was cut by 0 bases and J by 7 bases, with 16 bases left in between. Germline values: CDR1 LGHNA, CDR2 YSLEER.

This clonotype was observed many times. The chain combines TRBV20-1 with TRBJ2-3; 11 bases map to TRBD2. CDR3 length: 15 amino acids. The junction had 8 bases not matched to a gene; V was cut back by 5 bases and J by 4 bases. Germline values: CDR1 DFQATT, CDR2 SNEGSKA (reference sequence). CDR3 sequence (DNA): TGCAGTGCTCCCTCCACTAGCGGGAGTCCAGATACGCAGTATTTT. This encodes CSAPSTSGSPDTQYF.

The sample holds many counts of this clonotype. The J gene is TRBJ2-7, the V gene TRBV28, with 11 bases fitting TRBD2. This CDR3 is built from 16 residues. The junction had 6 bases not matched to a gene; V was cut back by 3 bases and J by 2 bases. Looked up from germline, CDR1 is MDHEN and CDR2 is SYDVKM. The CDR3 reads CASSLVSGRAPYEQYF. Written as DNA, the CDR3 is TGTGCCAGCAGTTTGGTTAGCGGGAGGGCCCCCTACGAGCAGTACTTC. Full variable domain (missing parts from reference TRBV28 and TRBJ2-7): DVKVTQSSRYLVKRTGEKVFLECVQDMDHENMFWYRQDPGLGLRLIYFSYDVKMKEKGDIPEGYSVSREKKERFSLILESASTNQTSMYLCASSLVSGRAPYEQYFGPGTRLTVT.

This clonotype was found a few times. The J gene is TRBJ2-1, the V gene TRBV27, with D perhaps TRBD2 (7 bases). V was trimmed by 3 bases and J by 10 bases, leaving 13 bases between them. The CDR3 is 13 amino acids. Germline V gives CDR1 MNHEY, CDR2 SMNVEV (reference sequence). The CDR3 reads CASSFLRGLEQFF. DNA of the CDR3: TGTGCCAGCAGTTTCCTGCGGGGGCTAGAGCAGTTCTTC.

This chain links TRBV6-5 with TRBJ2-5, with unresolved D. Germline CDR1 MNHEY, CDR2 SVGAGI. V lost 0 bases and J 2 bases, leaving 7 bases between the germline ends. The CDR3 has 14 residues. CDR3 sequence: CASSYSWQQETQYF. CDR3 DNA sequence: TGTGCCAGCAGTTACTCTTGGCAGCAAGAGACCCAGTACTTC.

This clonotype was seen repeatedly, ten times or more. The chain carries TRBV3-1 and TRBJ2-7, with D unclear. Trimming cost V 2 bases and J 0 bases, with 14 bases left between them. Per germline, CDR1 LGHDT and CDR2 YNNKEL (reference sequence). The CDR3 spans 16 residues. CDR3 nucleotides: TGTGCCAGCAGCCAAACGGGCCTGAGGAGCTCCTACGAGCAGTACTTC. Translated: CASSQTGLRSSYEQYF.

The rearrangement uses TRBV20-1 and TRBJ1-6; perhaps TRBD1 as D (5 bases). The V gene lost 4 bases and the J gene lost 6 bases, with 16 bases spanning the gap. The CDR3 runs to 15 residues. Germline CDR1 and CDR2: DFQATT and SNEGSKA (reference sequence). The CDR3, as DNA: TGCAGTGCTAACCGAGTTGTGGGGGGTAATTCACCCCTCCACTTT. This codes for CSANRVVGGNSPLHF.

This clonotype was counted ten times or more. The chain is built from TRBV3-1 and TRBJ2-7; D unclear. The CDR3 runs 13 residues. Germline V CDR1 and CDR2: LGHDT, YNNKEL (reference sequence). Trimming left V 2 bases short and J 6 bases short, with 11 bases between. The CDR3 protein is CASSQSLMGEQYF. In nucleotides, the CDR3 is TGTGCCAGCAGCCAATCTCTAATGGGCGAGCAGTACTTC.

In DNA form, the CDR3 reads TGCAGTGCGTCCGTACTAGTAGGAGAGCAGTACTTC. Translation: CSASVLVGEQYF. The chain uses TRBV20-1 and TRBJ2-7, with D possibly being TRBD2 (5 bases). Germline V gene sequence: CDR1 DFQATT, CDR2 SNEGSKA (reference sequence). The CDR3 sequence is 12 residues long. Trimming pared 6 bases from V and 7 bases from J, leaving 16 bases between.

This clonotype has a handful of counts. CDR3 in DNA: TGTGCCAGCAGCTTATGGCCGGACAGGTACTACGAGCAGTACTTC. It yields the protein CASSLWPDRYYEQYF. This sequence joins TRBV7-9 and TRBJ2-7; 7 positions agree with TRBD1. This CDR3 comprises 15 residues. From germline, CDR1 is SEHNR and CDR2 FQNEAQ (reference sequence). J was trimmed by 3 bases and V by 2 bases; bases with no gene match: 7.